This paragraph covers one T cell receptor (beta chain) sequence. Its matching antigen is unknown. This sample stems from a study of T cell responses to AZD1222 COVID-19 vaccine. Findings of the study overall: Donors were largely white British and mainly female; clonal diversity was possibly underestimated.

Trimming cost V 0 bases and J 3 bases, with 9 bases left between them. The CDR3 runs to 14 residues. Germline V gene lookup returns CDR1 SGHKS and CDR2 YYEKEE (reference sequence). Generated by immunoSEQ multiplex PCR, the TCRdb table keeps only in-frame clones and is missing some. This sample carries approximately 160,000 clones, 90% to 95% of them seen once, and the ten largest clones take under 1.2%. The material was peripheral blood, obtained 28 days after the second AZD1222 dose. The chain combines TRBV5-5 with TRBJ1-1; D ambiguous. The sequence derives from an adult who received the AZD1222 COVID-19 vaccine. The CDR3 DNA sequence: TGTGCCAGCAGCTTGGCCCCGCGCGACACTGAAGCTTTCTTT. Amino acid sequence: CASSLAPRDTEAFF.